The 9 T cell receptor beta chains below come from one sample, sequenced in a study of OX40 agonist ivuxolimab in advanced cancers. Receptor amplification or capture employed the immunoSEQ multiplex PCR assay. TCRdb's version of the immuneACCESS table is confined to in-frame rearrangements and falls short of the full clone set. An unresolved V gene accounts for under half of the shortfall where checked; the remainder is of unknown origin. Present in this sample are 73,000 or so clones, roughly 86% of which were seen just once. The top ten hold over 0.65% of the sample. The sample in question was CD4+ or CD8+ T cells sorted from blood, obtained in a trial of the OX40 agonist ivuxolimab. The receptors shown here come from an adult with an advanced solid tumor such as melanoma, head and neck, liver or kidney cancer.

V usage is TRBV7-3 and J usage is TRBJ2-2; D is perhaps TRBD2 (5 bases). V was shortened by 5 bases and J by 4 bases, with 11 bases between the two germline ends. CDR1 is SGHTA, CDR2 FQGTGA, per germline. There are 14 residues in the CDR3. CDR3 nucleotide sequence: TGTGCCAGCAGCGGGAGAATGGGCACCGGGGAGCTGTTTTTT. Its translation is CASSGRMGTGELFF.

The CDR3 loop reads CASSLLGYYEQYF. The DNA for the CDR3 is TGTGCCAGCAGTTTACTAGGGTACTACGAGCAGTACTTC. The rearrangement uses TRBV28 and TRBJ2-7; D ambiguous. CDR1 and CDR2 (germline): MDHEN, SYDVKM. This CDR3 region has 13 residues. V lost 2 bases and J 3 bases, leaving 8 bases between the germline ends. The full variable domain, its missing parts supplied by reference TRBV28 and TRBJ2-7, is DVKVTQSSRYLVKRTGEKVFLECVQDMDHENMFWYRQDPGLGLRLIYFSYDVKMKEKGDIPEGYSVSREKKERFSLILESASTNQTSMYLCASSLLGYYEQYFGPGTRLTVT.

Here the CDR3 DNA reads TGTGCCAGCCAATTAGCGGGTCAAAACATTCAGTACTTC. This translates into CASQLAGQNIQYF. This chain connects TRBV5-5 to TRBJ2-4; 7 nucleotides agree with TRBD2. V was clipped by 7 bases and J by 5 bases; unmatched bases: 6. CDR1 SGHKS and CDR2 YYEKEE come from the germline V gene (reference sequence). This CDR3 is built from 13 residues.

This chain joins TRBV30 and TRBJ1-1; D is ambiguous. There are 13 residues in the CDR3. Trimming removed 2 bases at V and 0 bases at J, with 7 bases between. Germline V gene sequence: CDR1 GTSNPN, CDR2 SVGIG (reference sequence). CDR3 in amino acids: CAWSSQLNTEAFF. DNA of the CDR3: TGTGCCTGGAGTAGCCAGCTGAACACTGAAGCTTTCTTT.

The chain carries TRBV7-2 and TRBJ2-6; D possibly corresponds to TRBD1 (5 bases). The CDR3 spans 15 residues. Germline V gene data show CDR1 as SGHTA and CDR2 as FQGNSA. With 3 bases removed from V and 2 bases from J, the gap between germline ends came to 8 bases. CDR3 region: CASSLQGTGANVLTF. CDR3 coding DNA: TGTGCCAGCAGCTTGCAGGGAACTGGGGCCAACGTCCTGACTTTC.

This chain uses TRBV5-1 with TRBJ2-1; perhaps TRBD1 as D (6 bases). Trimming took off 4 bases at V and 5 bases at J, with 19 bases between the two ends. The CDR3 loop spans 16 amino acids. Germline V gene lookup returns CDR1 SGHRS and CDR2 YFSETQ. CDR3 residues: CASSRQPGTSNNEQFF. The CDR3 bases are TGCGCCAGCAGCCGACAACCGGGGACAAGTAACAATGAGCAGTTCTTC.

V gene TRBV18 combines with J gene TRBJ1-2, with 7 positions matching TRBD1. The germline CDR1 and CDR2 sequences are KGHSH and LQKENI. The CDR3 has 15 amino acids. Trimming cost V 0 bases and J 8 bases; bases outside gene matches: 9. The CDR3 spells CASSPPDRVAGGYTF. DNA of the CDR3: TGTGCCAGCTCACCACCCGACAGGGTGGCTGGCGGCTACACCTTC.

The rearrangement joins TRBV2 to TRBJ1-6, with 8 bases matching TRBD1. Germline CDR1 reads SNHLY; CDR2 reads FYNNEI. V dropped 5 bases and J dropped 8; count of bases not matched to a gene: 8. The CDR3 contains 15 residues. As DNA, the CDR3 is TGTGCCAGCAGTTACCGGACAGGGATGGATTCACCCCTCCACTTT. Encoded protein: CASSYRTGMDSPLHF.

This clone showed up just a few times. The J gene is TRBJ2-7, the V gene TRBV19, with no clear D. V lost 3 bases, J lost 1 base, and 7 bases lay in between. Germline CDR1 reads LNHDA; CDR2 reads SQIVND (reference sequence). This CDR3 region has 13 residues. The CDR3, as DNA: TGTGCCAGTAGTATGGCCGGATCCTACGAGCAGTACTTC. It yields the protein CASSMAGSYEQYF.